This T cell receptor (beta chain) originates from a study of T cells in Graves' hyperthyroidism and ophthalmopathy. Findings and caveats of the study: Through a model of 13 V-J features, ophthalmopathy was separated from stable hyperthyroidism. Researchers found most expanded thyroid clonotypes above 0.001 in blood as well.

Stable Graves' hyperthyroidism meant no ophthalmopathy progression within 18 months. Amplification of TCR beta CDR3 regions was performed using RNA transcripts as template. A set of HTBI primers served as the primers for a first-round RT-PCR of the TCR CDR3. TCRdb independently ran MiXCR on the multiplex PCR reads; one entry per CDR3 protein. Of hundreds of thousands of distinct CDR3 sequences in the sample, about a sixth were seen once. Ten or more counts support this clonotype. Its antigen is still unknown. CDR1 is MDHEN and CDR2 is SYDVKM in the germline V gene. The V segment lost 7 bases and the J segment 6 bases; nucleotides outside the gene matches: 12. The CDR3 length is 15 residues.

Sequencing used blood. This sequence joins TRBV28 and TRBJ2-7; TRBD2 agrees at 10 bases. The receptor's source is a woman in her twenties or thirties with Graves' hyperthyroidism. CDR3 sequence: CASTSAGGGRGEQYF. The CDR3, as DNA: TGTGCCAGCACCTCAGCGGGAGGGGGGCGGGGCGAGCAGTACTTC. Full variable domain (remainder filled in from reference TRBV28 and TRBJ2-7): DVKVTQSSRYLVKRTGEKVFLECVQDMDHENMFWYRQDPGLGLRLIYFSYDVKMKEKGDIPEGYSVSREKKERFSLILESASTNQTSMYLCASTSAGGGRGEQYFGPGTRLTVT.